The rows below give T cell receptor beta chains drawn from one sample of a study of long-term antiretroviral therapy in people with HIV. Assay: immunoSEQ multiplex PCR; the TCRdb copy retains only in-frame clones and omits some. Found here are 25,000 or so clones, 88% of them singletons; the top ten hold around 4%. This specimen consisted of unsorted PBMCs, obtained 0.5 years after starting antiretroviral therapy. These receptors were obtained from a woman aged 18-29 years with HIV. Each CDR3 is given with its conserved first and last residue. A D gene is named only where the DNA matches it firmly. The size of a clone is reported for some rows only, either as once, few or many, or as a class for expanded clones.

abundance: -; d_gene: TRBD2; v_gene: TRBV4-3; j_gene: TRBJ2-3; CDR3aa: CASSQEGESGRVNTDTQYF; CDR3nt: TGCGCCAGCAGCCAAGAGGGGGAGAGCGGGAGGGTTAACACAGATACGCAGTATTTT
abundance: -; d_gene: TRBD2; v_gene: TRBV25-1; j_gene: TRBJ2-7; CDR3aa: CASSDPSSGGDEQYF; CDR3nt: TGTGCCAGCAGTGACCCATCTAGCGGGGGGGACGAGCAGTACTTC
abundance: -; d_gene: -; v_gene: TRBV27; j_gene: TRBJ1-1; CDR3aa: CASRTLGGVEMNTEAFF; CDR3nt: TGTGCCAGCAGGACCCTAGGAGGTGTAGAGATGAACACTGAAGCTTTCTTT
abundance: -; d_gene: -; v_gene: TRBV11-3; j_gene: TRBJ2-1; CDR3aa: CASSLGGGLRDNEQFF; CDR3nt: TGTGCCAGCAGCTTAGGAGGGGGACTGAGAGACAATGAGCAGTTCTTC
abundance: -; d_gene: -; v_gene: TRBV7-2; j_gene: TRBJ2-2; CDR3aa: CASSLETANTGELFF; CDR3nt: TGTGCCAGCAGCTTAGAAACAGCGAACACCGGGGAGCTGTTTTTT
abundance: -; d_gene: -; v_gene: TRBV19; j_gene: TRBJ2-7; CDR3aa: CASSIPGTAYEQYF; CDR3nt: TGTGCCAGTAGTATACCAGGAACCGCCTACGAGCAGTACTTC
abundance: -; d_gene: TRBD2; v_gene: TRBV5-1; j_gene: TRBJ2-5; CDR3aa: CASSSPGTRQYF; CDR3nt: TGCGCCAGCAGCTCCCCGGGGACTAGGCAATACTTC
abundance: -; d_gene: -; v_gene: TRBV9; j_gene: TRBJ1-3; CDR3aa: CASSVDLRNSGNTIYF; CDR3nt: TGTGCCAGCAGCGTAGATTTGCGGAATTCTGGAAACACCATATATTTT
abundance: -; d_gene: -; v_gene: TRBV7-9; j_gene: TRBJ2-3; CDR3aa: CASSLARSTGAGKPDTQYF; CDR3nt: TGTGCCAGCAGCTTAGCGCGGTCGACCGGGGCAGGGAAGCCAGATACGCAGTATTTT
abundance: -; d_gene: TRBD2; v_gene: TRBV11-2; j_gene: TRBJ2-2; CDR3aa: CASSSPGISGMYTGELFF; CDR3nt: TGTGCCAGCAGCTCCCCGGGTATTAGCGGGATGTACACCGGGGAGCTGTTTTTT
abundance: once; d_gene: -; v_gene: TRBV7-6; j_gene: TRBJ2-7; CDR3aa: CASSLEAAASSYEQYF; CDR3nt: TGTGCCAGCAGCTTAGAGGCCGCCGCGAGCTCCTACGAGCAGTACTTC
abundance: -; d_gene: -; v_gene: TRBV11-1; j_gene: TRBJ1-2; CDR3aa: CASSLASFDGYTF; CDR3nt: TGTGCCAGCAGCTTAGCTTCTTTTGACGGCTACACCTTC
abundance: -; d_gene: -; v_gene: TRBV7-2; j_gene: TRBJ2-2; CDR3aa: CASSLSIAANTGELFF; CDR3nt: TGTGCCAGCAGCTTAAGTATAGCGGCCAACACCGGGGAGCTGTTTTTT
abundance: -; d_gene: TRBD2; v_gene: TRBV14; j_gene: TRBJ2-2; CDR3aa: CASSQDGLAGGPDTGELFF; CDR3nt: TGTGCCAGCAGCCAAGATGGACTAGCGGGAGGGCCAGACACCGGGGAGCTGTTTTTT
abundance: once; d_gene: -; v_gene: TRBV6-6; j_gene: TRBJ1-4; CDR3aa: CASSYSITTNEKLFF; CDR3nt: TGTGCCAGCAGTTACTCGATCACAACTAATGAAAAACTGTTTTTT
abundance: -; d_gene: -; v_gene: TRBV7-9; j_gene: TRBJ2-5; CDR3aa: CASSPRPGQKQETQYF; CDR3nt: TGTGCCAGCAGCCCCCGGCCTGGACAGAAACAAGAGACCCAGTACTTC
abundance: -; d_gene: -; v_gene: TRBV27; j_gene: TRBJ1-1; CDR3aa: CASSLLGSLEAFF; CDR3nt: TGTGCCAGCAGTTTATTGGGGAGTCTTGAAGCTTTCTTT
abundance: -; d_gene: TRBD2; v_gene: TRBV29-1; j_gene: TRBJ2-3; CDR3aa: CSVEVRGEDTQYF; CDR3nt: TGCAGCGTTGAAGTCCGGGGGGAAGATACGCAGTATTTT
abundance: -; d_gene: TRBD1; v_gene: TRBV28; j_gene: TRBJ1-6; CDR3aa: CASRIMTGASSPLHF; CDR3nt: TGTGCCAGCAGGATCATGACAGGGGCTTCTTCACCCCTCCACTTT
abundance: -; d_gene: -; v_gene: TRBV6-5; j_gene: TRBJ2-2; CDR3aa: CASFWTLSNTGELFF; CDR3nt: TGTGCCAGCTTCTGGACTTTATCGAACACCGGGGAGCTGTTTTTT
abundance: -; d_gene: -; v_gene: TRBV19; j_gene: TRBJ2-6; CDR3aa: CATLTYDGANVLTF; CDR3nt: TGTGCCACCTTGACCTATGATGGGGCCAACGTCCTGACTTTC
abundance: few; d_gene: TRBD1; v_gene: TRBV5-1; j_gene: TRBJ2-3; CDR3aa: CASSSDRGQFDTQYF; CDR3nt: TGCGCCAGCAGCTCGGACAGGGGGCAATTTGATACGCAGTATTTT
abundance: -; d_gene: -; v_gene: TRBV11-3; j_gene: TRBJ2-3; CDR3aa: CASSPFGRDGRTDTQYF; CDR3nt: TGTGCCAGCAGCCCCTTCGGGCGGGACGGACGCACAGATACGCAGTATTTT
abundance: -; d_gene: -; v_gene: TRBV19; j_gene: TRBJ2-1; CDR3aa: CASRGVDSLYNEQFF; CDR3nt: TGTGCCAGTAGGGGGGTCGACTCTCTCTACAATGAGCAGTTCTTC
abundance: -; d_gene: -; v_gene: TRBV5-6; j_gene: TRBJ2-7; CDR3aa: CASSTGTGYYEQYF; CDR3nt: TGTGCCAGCAGCACAGGTACGGGATACTACGAGCAGTACTTC
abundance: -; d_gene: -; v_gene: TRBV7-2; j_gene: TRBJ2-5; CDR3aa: CASSLLQETQYF; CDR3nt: TGTGCCAGCAGCTTACTACAAGAGACCCAGTACTTC
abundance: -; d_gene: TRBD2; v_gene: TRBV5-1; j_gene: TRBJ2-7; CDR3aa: CASSWTSERSGYEQYF; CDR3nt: TGCGCCAGCAGCTGGACTAGCGAGCGTTCAGGCTACGAGCAGTACTTC
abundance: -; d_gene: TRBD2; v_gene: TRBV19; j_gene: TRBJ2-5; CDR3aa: CASSTTSGSYETQYF; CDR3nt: TGTGCCAGTAGTACAACTAGCGGGAGTTACGAGACCCAGTACTTC
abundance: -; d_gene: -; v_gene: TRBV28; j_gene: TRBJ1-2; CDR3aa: CASSSNRGYTF; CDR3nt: TGTGCCAGCAGTTCAAATAGGGGCTACACCTTC
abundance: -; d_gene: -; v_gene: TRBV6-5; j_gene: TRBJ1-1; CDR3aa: CASSYRGRISEAFF; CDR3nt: TGTGCCAGCAGTTACAGGGGAAGGATTTCTGAAGCTTTCTTT
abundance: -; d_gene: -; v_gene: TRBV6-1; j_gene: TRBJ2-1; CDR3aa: CASIEWGTGYNEQFF; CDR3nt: TGTGCCAGCATTGAATGGGGGACCGGATACAATGAGCAGTTCTTC
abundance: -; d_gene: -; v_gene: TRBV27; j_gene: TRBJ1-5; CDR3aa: CASSLSLWEPQHF; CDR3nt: TGTGCCAGCAGTTTATCGCTGTGGGAGCCCCAGCATTTT
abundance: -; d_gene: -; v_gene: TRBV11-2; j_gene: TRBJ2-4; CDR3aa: CASSQNIQYF; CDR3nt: TGTGCCAGCAGCCAAAACATTCAGTACTTC
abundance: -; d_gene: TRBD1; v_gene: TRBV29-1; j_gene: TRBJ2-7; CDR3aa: CSARDRFYEQYF; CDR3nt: TGCAGCGCTAGGGACAGATTTTACGAGCAGTACTTC
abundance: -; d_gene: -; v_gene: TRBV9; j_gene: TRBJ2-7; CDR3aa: CASSAGYEQYF; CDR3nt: TGTGCCAGCAGCGCGGGCTACGAGCAGTACTTC
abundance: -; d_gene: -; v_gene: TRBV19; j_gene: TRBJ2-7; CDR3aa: CASSWGSYEQYF; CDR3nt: TGTGCCAGTAGTTGGGGTAGCTACGAGCAGTACTTC
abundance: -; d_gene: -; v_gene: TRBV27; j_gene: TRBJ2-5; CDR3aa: CASSLSVLSGETQYF; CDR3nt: TGTGCCAGCAGTTTATCCGTACTGAGCGGAGAGACCCAGTACTTC
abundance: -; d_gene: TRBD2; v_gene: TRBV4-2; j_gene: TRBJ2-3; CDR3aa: CASSQGSGGLLSLADTQYF; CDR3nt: TGTGCCAGCAGCCAAGGATCGGGAGGGCTTTTATCGTTAGCAGATACGCAGTATTTT
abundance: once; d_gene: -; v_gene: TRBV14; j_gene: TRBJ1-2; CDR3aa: CASSQEWYGYTF; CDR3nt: TGTGCCAGCAGCCAAGAGTGGTATGGCTACACCTTC
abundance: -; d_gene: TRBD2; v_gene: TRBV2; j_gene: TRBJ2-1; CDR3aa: CASSDTLVVVAGGLDEQFF; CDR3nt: TGTGCCAGCAGTGATACCCTTGTTGTGGTAGCGGGAGGGTTGGATGAGCAGTTCTTC
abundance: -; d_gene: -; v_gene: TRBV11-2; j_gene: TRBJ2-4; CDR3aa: CASSFTGFNENIQYF; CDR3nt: TGTGCCAGCAGCTTTACAGGGTTTAACGAAAACATTCAGTACTTC
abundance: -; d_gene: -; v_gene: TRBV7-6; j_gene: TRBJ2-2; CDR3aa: CASSLSGQMNTGELFF; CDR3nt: TGTGCCAGCAGCTTATCCGGACAGATGAACACCGGGGAGCTGTTTTTT
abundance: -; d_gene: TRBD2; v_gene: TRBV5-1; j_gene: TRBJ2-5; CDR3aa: CASRESGTRTETQYF; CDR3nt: TGCGCCAGCAGGGAATCCGGGACTAGAACGGAGACCCAGTACTTC